Sequencing of this T cell receptor (beta chain) was carried out in a study of beta chain features in type 1 diabetes. The CDR3 length is 16 residues. The V and J ends lost 2 bases and 2 bases respectively, with 15 bases between them. CDR1 SGDLS and CDR2 YYNGEE come from the germline V gene. The study reverse transcribed the entire isolated RNA, so it sequenced expressed TCRB transcripts. TCRdb keeps only in-frame clones here, not all; method: immunoSEQ multiplex PCR. The table records 680,000 or so clones, about 16% of them present only once. V gene TRBV9 combines with J gene TRBJ2-3, with D possibly being TRBD2 (6 bases). This receptor was identified in a man younger than 30 in good health. Sequencing used naive CD4+ T cells from blood. The CDR3 sequence: CASSVTSGTHTDTQYF. The CDR3 nucleotides are TGTGCCAGCAGCGTGACTTCCGGGACTCACACAGATACGCAGTATTTT.